This T cell receptor (beta chain) was captured in a study of shared clonotypes between healthy human individuals. The study's findings and limits: The four-donor shared clonotypes exceeded non-shared clonotypes in generation probability, with non-shared ones scoring lower. The sharing of 5% to 6.5% of naive CD4 clonotypes was seen across a handful of donors.

Naive CD8 cells, CD45RO-negative and positively selected for CCR7, excluded terminally differentiated effector memory CD45RA+ cells. As regards this clone: Its specificity is not known.

Using immunoSEQ multiplex PCR, the repertoire was profiled, and TCRdb retains in-frame clones only, with some absent. The sample includes under 2,000,000 clones, less than 95% seen only once; the top ten take under 1.5%. The receptor was isolated from a man between 18 and 35 years old in good health. The material sequenced was naive CD8+ T cells sorted from blood.

CDR3 nucleotide sequence: TGTGCCACGCAAGACAGGGGGCGTGCCTACGAGCAGTACTTC. It specifies CATQDRGRAYEQYF. J is TRBJ2-7 and V is TRBV6-1, with 10 bases identical to TRBD1. Germline CDR1 MNHNS, CDR2 SASEGT. V dropped 10 bases and J dropped 2; count of bases not matched to a gene: 8. This CDR3 spans 14 amino acids.